This T cell receptor beta chain appears in the sequencing data of a study of blood T cells in healthy people across ages. Notes on this clonotype: Its antigen is not known.

For the second PCR, which ran for roughly 6 to 12 cycles, a sample-barcoded 5' primer and a J-beta primer mix were used. Any given sample supplied a minimum of 2.5 million CDR3-containing paired-end reads. Each CDR3 protein is one row after TCRdb ran MiXCR on the 5' RACE reads. The sample holds roughly 1.7 million distinct CDR3 sequences, roughly 32% seen once. The junction had 4 bases not matched to a gene; V was cut back by 1 base and J by 1 base. Looked up from germline, CDR1 is MNHNS and CDR2 is SASEGT. The CDR3 has 15 amino acids. Whole-study results and caveats: Whereas aged donors had fewer naive CD4+ cells, long-lived donors had more of them and higher diversity. Measured against age, TCR beta diversity per million T cells decreased in a roughly linear manner.

Material: blood. This chain connects TRBV6-1 to TRBJ2-7; 7 bases align to TRBD1. The clonotype was recovered from a woman aged 25 to 45 in good health. The CDR3 sequence is CASSEVGQASYEQYF. The CDR3 DNA reads TGTGCCAGCAGTGAAGTAGGACAGGCTTCCTACGAGCAGTACTTC.